Included here is one TCR beta chain sequence, with context. Its target is not known. The germline CDR1 and CDR2 sequences are MNHEY and SVGAGI. The V segment lost 6 bases and the J segment 5 bases; nucleotides outside the gene matches: 4. The CDR3 length is 14 residues. The data stem from a study of lymphopenia after photon versus proton radiotherapy. The study's findings and limits: Relative stability marked proton patients; photon patients lost diversity and naive cells.

Libraries were prepared by immunoSEQ multiplex PCR; TCRdb keeps only in-frame clonotypes and omits some of them. The table lists 25,000 to 35,000 clones, around nine tenths of them singletons. Specimen: peripheral blood, collected from a patient treated with proton-based radiotherapy. The sequence derives from a woman between 55 and 75 years old with cholangiocarcinoma. Some clones in this sample may be carry-over from other donors' samples. The chain uses TRBV6-5 and TRBJ2-3; 11 bases line up with TRBD2. The CDR3 coding sequence is TGTGCCAGCAGACTAGCGGGAGCGGTAGATACGCAGTATTTT. It codes for CASRLAGAVDTQYF.